This note documents a single TCR beta chain sequence. There is no known antigen for this receptor. Base quality data are lacking; no much larger clone is found one base away. The time point tag for this specimen amounts to: cells obtained before transplantation from donor or recipient. CD3+CD4+ and CD3+CD8+ populations were FACS-sorted from unstimulated pre-transplant donor and recipient cells taken from spleen or lymph nodes. From the cysteine up to the phenylalanine, the CDR3 has a length of 19 residues. Left in the record is the CDR3 DNA by itself, 57 bases read in frame from the first base. The germline V gene gives CDR1 as SGHTA and CDR2 as FQGNSA. V is trimmed back by 2 bases and J by 7 bases, and the junction contains 12 bases that no gene match accounts for. The sample belongs to a study of graft-versus-host responses after intestinal transplantation (dated by TCRdb to the early 2020s). In terms of the full investigation: The transplants that recipients received were multivisceral, liver-intestinal, or isolated intestinal. Anti-thymocyte globulin induction was given to all recipients, followed by maintenance tacrolimus and steroids for roughly 3 years. After intestinal transplantation, graft-versus-host and host-versus-graft alloreactive T cell clones in the graft, circulation and bone marrow were tracked using bulk TCR-beta CDR3 sequencing. Alloreactive clones were identified by sequencing pre-transplant mixed lymphocyte reaction products and comparing them with unstimulated pre-transplant donor and recipient T cells. The cohort enrolled approximately 24 intestinal transplant recipients, one of whom was a retransplant, and a few patients without pretransplant specimens were excluded. A peak of at least 4% donor T cells among recipient peripheral blood mononuclear cells was the definition used for donor T cell macrochimerism. Rather than going through the commercial service, samples from a few later patients were sequenced in-house on an Illumina MiSeq and processed with MiXCR. What the study reported, not specific to this receptor: Early after transplant, declines in HvG clones were associated with peak levels of circulating GvH clones. The conclusions were limited by the relatively low number and heterogeneity of the intestinal transplant patients. High GvH to HvG T cell clonal ratios were observed in the allografts of patients with donor T cell macrochimerism. GvH clones were detected in recipient bone marrow, and some of these GvH clones were observed earlier in ileal mucosa or blood, consistent with an intestinal mucosal origin.

The method behind the library was the immunoSEQ multiplex PCR assay. For most patients, genomic DNA was isolated using the Qiagen DNeasy Blood and Tissue Kit and was shipped frozen to Adaptive Biotechnologies for TCR sequencing. For most patients, genomic DNA was subjected to high-throughput TCR-beta CDR3 sequencing by Adaptive Biotechnologies. Under the source paper's analysis protocol: TCR sequencing data were retrieved from Adaptive's ImmunoSEQ software for around 20 patients, whereas a few other patients were processed with MiXCR and VDJtools. To correct CD4 versus CD8 sorting errors, sequences present in both subsets at a frequency ratio below 5:1 were removed. Because the origin of CDR3 nucleotide sequences shared between donor and recipient could not be assigned, those sequences were removed. At least 2-fold expansion over unstimulated cells and a minimum CFSE-low frequency of 0.002% (template counts) or 0.001% (read counts) were required for clones to be classified as alloreactive. A clone was considered mappable if detected in the sequenced pre-transplant spleen, lymph node, or MLR CFSE-low populations of the donor or recipient. The cumulative frequency of alloreactive clones was calculated as a percentage of all sequences, weighted by copy number. The source is immuneACCESS, and TCRdb retained only in-frame sequences with V and J called. Part of the clones is not carried over; for the studies checked, unresolved V genes explain less than half of this, and the remainder is unexplained. D and trimming come from the DNA, and the V and J calls and clone size come from that table. The sample records about 59,000 clones, around 92% of which are singletons. Together, the top ten hold around 0.38% of the sample.

The source of this sequence is a human donor who was the organ donor for an intestinal transplant. The sequence is built from TRBV7-2 and TRBJ2-3; 16 central nucleotides agree with TRBD2. The sequenced sample was unstimulated CD4+ T cells sorted from spleen or lymph node cells, obtained before transplant. The encoded CDR3 is CASSLRSGTSGGARNTQYF. The DNA reads as follows: TGTGCCAGCAGCTTACGCTCAGGGACTAGCGGGGGGGCGCGAAATACGCAGTATTTT.